The 28 T cell receptor beta chains reported below all come from one sample, sequenced in a study of T cells in Graves' hyperthyroidism and ophthalmopathy. Amplified TCR beta CDR3 regions derived from RNA transcripts. The HTBI primer set was used in a first-round RT-PCR of the TCR CDR3. TCRdb re-derived calls from the multiplex PCR reads in MiXCR, one entry per CDR3 protein. The sample has some 400,000 distinct CDR3 sequences, approximately 15% seen once. The sequencing input was blood. The receptor set was obtained from an older woman with Graves' hyperthyroidism.

The chain links TRBV5-1 to TRBJ1-6; D is ambiguous. CDR1 and CDR2 (germline): SGHRS, YFSETQ. V was cut by 4 bases and J by 0 bases, with 11 bases left in between. The CDR3 covers 16 residues. CDR3 sequence: CASSRTASSYNSPLHF. The CDR3 region has the DNA TGCGCCAGCAGCCGGACGGCGAGCTCCTATAATTCACCCCTCCACTTT.

The table lists this clonotype with a few counts. The V call is TRBV7-9, the J call TRBJ1-1; perhaps TRBD1 as D (6 bases). The CDR3 has 15 amino acids. Germline V CDR1 and CDR2: SEHNR, FQNEAQ (reference sequence). With 2 bases removed from V and 3 bases from J, the gap between germline ends came to 13 bases. The CDR3 nucleotides are TGTGCCAGCAGCTTAAAACCAGGGGAACACACTGAAGCTTTCTTT. Translating it yields CASSLKPGEHTEAFF.

This clonotype was counted ten times or more. CDR3 sequence: CASLRALSNNEQFF. CDR3 bases: TGTGCCAGCCTCCGGGCCCTCTCTAATAATGAGCAGTTCTTC. The V and J genes are TRBV12-3 or TRBV12-4 and TRBJ2-1; D is unresolved. The CDR3 is 14 residues long. Trimming removed 8 bases from V and 7 bases from J, with 18 bases in between.

This clonotype was seen once. A much larger clone differs by one base, so this may be a read error. The chain employs TRBV2 and TRBJ2-4; either TRBD1 or TRBD2 may supply D (6 bases each). The CDR3 runs to 12 residues. The germline V gene has CDR1 SNHLY and CDR2 FYNNEI. For the CDR3, the DNA is TGTGCCAGCAGGGACTTGCGGGACATTCAGTGCTTC. Translated, it gives CASRDLRDIQCF.

The sample holds a few counts of this clonotype. The chain links TRBV29-1 to TRBJ2-7; 7 bases agree with TRBD1. The CDR3 consists of 13 residues. Germline assignment: CDR1 SQVTM and CDR2 ANQGSEA. The V segment lost 5 bases and the J segment 6 bases; nucleotides outside the gene matches: 10. The chain's CDR3 is CSVKGQIDGEQYF. Here the CDR3 DNA reads TGCAGCGTTAAGGGACAGATTGACGGCGAGCAGTACTTC.

This clonotype was counted between two and nine times. The chain has TRBV11-2 and TRBJ2-5; 7 positions match TRBD2. Germline V gives CDR1 SGHAT, CDR2 FQNNGV. This CDR3 contains 15 residues. J was trimmed by 1 base and V by 3 bases; bases with no gene match: 5. The CDR3 region is CASSLSGGRQETQYF. CDR3 nucleotide sequence: TGTGCCAGCAGCTTGTCGGGAGGACGCCAAGAGACCCAGTACTTC.

This clonotype came up many times. J is TRBJ2-7 and V is TRBV29-1; 8 bases line up with TRBD2. V gave up 7 bases and J gave up 3 bases; unmatched junction bases: 8. There are 13 residues in the CDR3. The germline gives CDR1 SQVTM, CDR2 ANQGSEA. CDR3 protein: CSAGGREVYEQYF. CDR3 nucleotides: TGCAGCGCGGGGGGGCGGGAAGTCTACGAGCAGTACTTC.

The V gene is TRBV19, the J gene TRBJ2-7, with 8 bases matching TRBD1. The junction had 1 base not matched to a gene; V was cut back by 0 bases and J by 3 bases. Germline CDR1 and CDR2: LNHDA and SQIVND (reference sequence). This CDR3 spans 14 amino acids. The CDR3 sequence: CASSIEGTGYEQYF. The DNA for the CDR3 is TGTGCCAGTAGTATAGAAGGGACAGGCTACGAGCAGTACTTC.

This clonotype has a count of ten or more. J is TRBJ2-2 and V is TRBV19; TRBD1 matches at 7 bases. This CDR3 region has 16 residues. The V gene's germline CDR1 is LNHDA and CDR2 SQIVND (reference sequence). J lost 0 bases, V lost 6 bases, and 7 bases had no gene match. CDR3 DNA sequence: TGTGCCAGTAGCGGCAGGGGGAGAACGAACACCGGGGAGCTGTTTTTT. Amino acids: CASSGRGRTNTGELFF.

There are a few counts of this clonotype. V is TRBV30 and J is TRBJ2-1; no reliable D call. Germline CDR1 reads GTSNPN; CDR2 reads SVGIG (reference sequence). The CDR3 has 11 amino acids. Trimming cost V 4 bases and J 2 bases, with 3 bases left between them. CDR3: CAWTPYNEQFF. As DNA, the CDR3 is TGTGCCTGGACCCCCTACAATGAGCAGTTCTTC. The full variable domain, rest sourced from reference TRBV30 and TRBJ2-1, is SQTIHQWPATLVQPVGSPLSLECTVEGTSNPNLYWYRQAAGRGLQLLFYSVGIGQISSEVPQNLSASRPQDRQFILSSKKLLLSDSGFYLCAWTPYNEQFFGPGTRLTVL.

This clonotype was seen repeatedly, ten times or more. An end of the junction does not agree with germline; a read error may underlie this. The V call is TRBV7-7, the J call TRBJ2-1; 9 bases match TRBD2. This CDR3 contains 15 residues. Germline CDR1 SSHAT, CDR2 FNYEAQ (reference sequence). CDR3 amino acids: CASSLGTSPHNEQFF. The CDR3 nucleotides read TGTGCTAGCAGCTTAGGGACTAGCCCTCACAATGAGCAGTTCTTC.

At least ten counts were recorded for this clonotype. The chain recombines TRBV28 with TRBJ2-7, with D possibly TRBD1 on 6 matching bases. CDR1 is MDHEN, CDR2 SYDVKM, per germline. Deletions cut 9 bases from V and 3 bases from J, with 15 bases between. The CDR3 extends over 13 amino acids. For the CDR3, the DNA is TGTGCCAGACTCAACAGGGTATTCTACGAGCAGTACTTC. This codes for CARLNRVFYEQYF. Filled out from reference TRBV28 and TRBJ2-7, the complete variable domain reads DVKVTQSSRYLVKRTGEKVFLECVQDMDHENMFWYRQDPGLGLRLIYFSYDVKMKEKGDIPEGYSVSREKKERFSLILESASTNQTSMYLCARLNRVFYEQYFGPGTRLTVT.

This clonotype appeared many times. As DNA, the CDR3 is TGCAGTGCTAGACTAGCGGGAGCGGATGAGCAGTTCTTC. Translating it yields CSARLAGADEQFF. This chain uses TRBV20-1 with TRBJ2-1, with 10 bases matching TRBD2. The V segment lost 2 bases and the J segment 8 bases; nucleotides outside the gene matches: 3. CDR1 DFQATT and CDR2 SNEGSKA come from the germline V gene (reference sequence). This CDR3 comprises 13 residues.

The table lists this clonotype with many counts. The chain links TRBV28 to TRBJ1-1; tentatively, D is TRBD1 (5 bases). The V end was cut by 8 bases, the J end by 9 bases, with 19 bases between. The CDR3 runs 13 residues. Germline values: CDR1 MDHEN, CDR2 SYDVKM. DNA for the CDR3: TGTGCCAGCCTGCTTCCCGGGACGGCCAAAGCTTTCTTT. Translating gives CASLLPGTAKAFF.

The gene calls are TRBV27 and TRBJ2-7; D is possibly TRBD1 (5 bases). The CDR3 has 12 residues. V was cut by 4 bases and J by 5 bases, with 9 bases left in between. Per the germline V gene, CDR1 is MNHEY and CDR2 is SMNVEV (reference sequence). The CDR3 region has the DNA TGTGCCAGCAGTTGGGGCAGGGACGAGCAGTACTTC. This codes for CASSWGRDEQYF.

The V call is TRBV6-6, the J call TRBJ2-5, with D perhaps assigned TRBD1 or TRBD2 (7 bases each). CDR1 is MNHNY and CDR2 is SVGAGI in the germline V gene (reference sequence). Trimming took 2 bases from V and 4 from J, leaving 11 bases between them. The CDR3 covers 14 residues. CDR3 sequence reads: CASSYPGGGETQYF. DNA of the CDR3: TGTGCCAGCAGTTACCCAGGGGGGGGAGAGACCCAGTACTTC.

In this sample, this clonotype turned up many times. This sequence joins TRBV12-3 or TRBV12-4 and TRBJ1-2; TRBD1 matches at 10 bases. The CDR3 spans 15 residues. V dropped 7 bases and J dropped 7; count of bases not matched to a gene: 12. CDR3 sequence (DNA): TGTGCCAGCAACGACCGGGACAGGGGACTGGGTGGCTACACCTTC. This sequence encodes CASNDRDRGLGGYTF.

This clonotype was recorded at least ten times. The chain links TRBV30 to TRBJ1-2; 8 nucleotides agree with TRBD1. The V gene's germline CDR1 is GTSNPN and CDR2 SVGIG (reference sequence). This CDR3 spans 12 amino acids. With V trimmed by 3 bases and J by 3 bases, 0 bases remained unmatched. The CDR3 DNA follows: TGTGCCTGGAGGGACAGGGACTATGGCTACACCTTC. Its protein is CAWRDRDYGYTF.

Concerning this clonotype itself: A read error is possible here, since a much larger clone lies one base away. CDR3 amino acids: CASKYSGSNTGAFF. The CDR3 DNA follows: TGTGCCAGCAAATACAGCGGGAGTAACACTGGAGCTTTCTTT. The rearrangement joins TRBV7-9 to TRBJ1-1; no clear D gene. This CDR3 has 14 residues. Looked up from germline, CDR1 is SEHNR and CDR2 is FQNEAQ (reference sequence).

This chain links TRBV10-2 with TRBJ1-5, with TRBD1 matching over 7 bases. V was pared by 10 bases and J by 6 bases, with 9 bases of the junction left unmatched. The germline gives CDR1 WSHSY, CDR2 SAAADI. The CDR3 runs to 13 residues. The CDR3 DNA reads as TGCGCCACCGCGGACAGGTGGCTTCAGCCCCAGCATTTT. Amino acids: CATADRWLQPQHF.

This clonotype was found many times. The gene calls are TRBV28 and TRBJ2-3; 7 nucleotides line up with TRBD2. CDR3 length: 15 residues. V trimming: 2 bases; J trimming: 0 bases; junction bases outside the gene matches: 2. The germline CDR1 and CDR2 sequences are MDHEN and SYDVKM. The CDR3 spells CASSLGGDSTDTQYF. CDR3 nucleotides: TGTGCCAGCAGTTTAGGGGGGGACAGCACAGATACGCAGTATTTT.

This clonotype was observed many times. The chain uses TRBV30 and TRBJ2-7; 9 bases fit TRBD2. The CDR3 spans 14 residues. Trimming took 5 bases from V and 0 from J; bases not matched to a gene: 5. Germline loops: CDR1 GTSNPN, CDR2 SVGIG (reference sequence). The CDR3 spells CAWDGLASSYEQYF. CDR3 sequence (DNA): TGTGCCTGGGATGGACTAGCGTCCTCCTACGAGCAGTACTTC. Together with reference TRBV30 and TRBJ2-7, the CDR3 gives the full variable domain: SQTIHQWPATLVQPVGSPLSLECTVEGTSNPNLYWYRQAAGRGLQLLFYSVGIGQISSEVPQNLSASRPQDRQFILSSKKLLLSDSGFYLCAWDGLASSYEQYFGPGTRLTVT.

This clonotype was seen many times. The V gene is TRBV7-2, the J gene TRBJ2-1; TRBD2 is a possible D gene (5 bases). The CDR3 loop spans 12 amino acids. V lost 2 bases and J 15 bases, leaving 14 bases between the germline ends. Germline-derived CDR1 and CDR2 are SGHTA and FQGNSA. Here the CDR3 reads CASSLRLGGLFF. In DNA, the CDR3 is TGTGCCAGCAGCTTAAGGTTAGGAGGATTGTTCTTC. The full variable domain, completed using reference TRBV7-2 and TRBJ2-1, is GAGVSQSPSNKVTEKGKDVELRCDPISGHTALYWYRQSLGQGLEFLIYFQGNSAPDKSGLPSDRFSAERTGGSVSTLTIQRTQQEDSAVYLCASSLRLGGLFFGPGTRLTVL.

Many counts were recorded for this clonotype. The V call is TRBV10-1, the J call TRBJ2-7, with a possible D match to TRBD1 (6 bases). The CDR3 totals 14 residues. Germline V CDR1 and CDR2: WNHNN, SYGVQD (reference sequence). Trimming cost V 2 bases and J 3 bases, with 11 bases left between them. CDR3 residues: CASSETGKGYEQYF. The CDR3 coding sequence is TGCGCCAGCAGTGAGACAGGGAAGGGCTACGAGCAGTACTTC.

This clonotype was observed many times. The gene calls are TRBV11-2 and TRBJ1-1, with TRBD1 identical over 9 bases. The CDR3 consists of 16 residues. After removal of 5 bases from V and 1 base from J, the junction contained 8 bases not matched to a gene. The germline CDR1 and CDR2 sequences are SGHAT and FQNNGV. CDR3 sequence: CASSRPGQGRNTEAFF. The CDR3 DNA is TGTGCCAGCAGCCGACCGGGACAGGGACGGAACACTGAAGCTTTCTTT.

The V call is TRBV20-1, the J call TRBJ2-2, with D perhaps matching TRBD1 (5 bases). The CDR3 length is 14 residues. With 6 bases removed from V and 4 bases from J, the gap between germline ends came to 15 bases. Germline V gene lookup returns CDR1 DFQATT and CDR2 SNEGSKA (reference sequence). CDR3 nucleotide sequence: TGCAGTGCGAGACCAGGGAAGGGCACCGGGGAGCTGTTTTTT. Residues: CSARPGKGTGELFF.

This sequence joins TRBV7-2 and TRBJ2-2; D uncertain. Germline-derived CDR1 and CDR2 are SGHTA and FQGNSA. CDR3 length: 17 amino acids. Trimming removed 2 bases from V and 0 bases from J, with 13 bases in between. CDR3 protein: CASSLSGPHPNTGELFF. The CDR3 region has the DNA TGTGCCAGCAGCTTATCGGGCCCCCACCCGAACACCGGGGAGCTGTTTTTT.

This clonotype was detected ten times or more. V usage is TRBV2 and J usage is TRBJ2-1, with no clear D. The CDR3 extends over 17 amino acids. The V and J ends lost 5 bases and 0 bases respectively, with 17 bases between them. Per germline, CDR1 SNHLY and CDR2 FYNNEI. CDR3 sequence (DNA): TGTGCCAGCAGTACGCCATGGAAAGGTCCCTCCTACAATGAGCAGTTCTTC. Its translation: CASSTPWKGPSYNEQFF.